This T cell receptor beta chain was recovered during a study of CD8 T cells in ankylosing spondylitis. This CDR3 is built from 16 residues. Germline values: CDR1 SGDLS, CDR2 YYNGEE. V lost 0 bases and J lost 3; bases outside the gene matches: 5. General study points: According to the report, clones linked to the disease were significantly enriched in matched synovial fluid samples taken from ankylosing spondylitis patients. Peripheral blood held disease-linked clones only at relatively low frequency, and these were CD8+. A TCR beta motif made of fewer than ten highly homologous variants seemed typical of ankylosing spondylitis blood.

This clonotype showed up many times. What it binds is not known. The authors made TCR beta libraries by quantitative 5'-RACE with molecular barcodes. TCRdb processed the 5' RACE reads anew with MiXCR; each CDR3 protein has one entry. The sample shows about 39,000 distinct CDR3 sequences, 3% to 3.5% of them seen only once. This chain uses TRBV9 with TRBJ2-5; 10 bases map to TRBD2. This TCR was sampled from a male donor with ankylosing spondylitis or in good health (not recorded which). Sequencing input: blood, either unsorted or a sorted T cell fraction (not recorded which). CDR3 amino acids: CASSVEAGGPKETQYF. In nucleotides, the CDR3 is TGTGCCAGCAGCGTAGAAGCGGGAGGGCCCAAAGAGACCCAGTACTTC.